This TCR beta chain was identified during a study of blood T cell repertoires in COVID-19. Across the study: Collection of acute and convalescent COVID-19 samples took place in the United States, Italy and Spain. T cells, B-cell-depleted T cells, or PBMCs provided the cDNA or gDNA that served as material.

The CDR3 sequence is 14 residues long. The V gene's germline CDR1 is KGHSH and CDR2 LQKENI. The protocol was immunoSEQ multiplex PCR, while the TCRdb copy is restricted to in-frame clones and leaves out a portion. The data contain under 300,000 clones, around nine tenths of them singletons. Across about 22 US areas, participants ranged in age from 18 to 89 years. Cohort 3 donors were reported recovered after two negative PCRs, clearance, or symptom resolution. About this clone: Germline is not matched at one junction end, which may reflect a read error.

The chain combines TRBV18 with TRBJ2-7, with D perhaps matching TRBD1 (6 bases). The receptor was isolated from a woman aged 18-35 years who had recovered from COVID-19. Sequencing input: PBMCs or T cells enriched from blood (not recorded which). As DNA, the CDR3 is TGTGCCAGCTCTCCACCGGGACAAGCCTACGAGCAGTACTTC. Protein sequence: CASSPPGQAYEQYF.